The source of this T cell receptor beta chain is a study of cytomegalovirus exposure and HLA in healthy donors. General study results and limits: TCR beta chains numbering more than 150 were designated cytomegalovirus-associated. Several of the most significant clusters appeared, in a later analysis, to be linked to common viral pathogens. Likely technical artifact: a cluster of highly shared sequence variants. While the bulk of TCR sequences proved rare, some public TCRs turned up in many donors.

As regards this clone: Its cognate antigen is unknown.

Use of 60 Vbeta and 13 Jbeta primers characterized the PCR. Libraries were prepared by immunoSEQ multiplex PCR; TCRdb keeps only in-frame clonotypes and omits some of them. This sample carries 70,000 to 80,000 clones, 82% of them seen once, and the ten largest clones take about 1.9%. This clonotype originated in a man between 18 and 35 years old in good health and CMV-seronegative. The sequencing input was PBMCs.

CDR3 residues: CASSKTGTDHEQYF. CDR3 nucleotides: TGTGCCAGCAGTAAAACCGGGACAGACCACGAGCAGTACTTC. The rearrangement joins TRBV6-4 to TRBJ2-7; 7 nucleotides line up with TRBD1. The V and J ends lost 5 bases and 5 bases, in that order; junction bases with no gene match: 9. Germline lookup yields CDR1 MRHNA and CDR2 SNTAGT. This CDR3 spans 14 amino acids.